This is a list of T cell receptor beta chains from one sample in a study of cytomegalovirus exposure and HLA in healthy donors. Using immunoSEQ multiplex PCR, the repertoire was profiled, and TCRdb retains in-frame clones only, with some absent. The sample includes over 150,000 clones, roughly 80% seen only once; the top ten take more than 0.9%. The sequencing input was PBMCs. These receptor sequences come from a girl aged 2 to 10 in good health and CMV-seropositive. Each CDR3 is given with its conserved first and last residue. The D gene is left open where the match is weak. Some rows mark clone size as missing; the rest say once, few, many or name a class of expanded clone.

- TRBJ2-5 - TRBV2 TGTGCCAGCAGGAAGACTAGTAATTACGAGACCCAGTACTTC CASRKTSNYETQYF
- TRBJ2-3 TRBD2 TRBV5-1 TGCGCCAGCAGCTTGGAGGGGACTAGCGGCAACACAGATACGCAGTATTTT CASSLEGTSGNTDTQYF
- TRBJ2-1 TRBD1 TRBV5-6 TGTGCCAGCAGCTTGTATGGGACAGGGGGCGACGAGCAGTTCTTC CASSLYGTGGDEQFF
- TRBJ2-1 - TRBV29-1 TGCAGCGCGGCCGGGGGCTCCTACAATGAGCAGTTCTTC CSAAGGSYNEQFF
- TRBJ1-1 - TRBV28 TGTGCCAGCAGTTTCGGGATGGGGGCAAACTTGAACACTGAAGCTTTCTTT CASSFGMGANLNTEAFF
few TRBJ1-5 - TRBV18 TGTGCCAGCTCACCCGACGGACAGCGAGCTCAGCCCCAGCATTTT CASSPDGQRAQPQHF
- TRBJ1-4 - TRBV30 TGTGCCTGGAGTGGAGGGTCTAATGAAAAACTGTTTTTT CAWSGGSNEKLFF
- TRBJ2-5 TRBD2 TRBV28 TGTGCCAGCAGTGAGCGGGGCCAAGAGACCCAGTACTTC CASSERGQETQYF
once TRBJ1-5 - TRBV19 TGTGCCAGTAGTAACGTGGACAGCGCGTCGCCCCAGCATTTT CASSNVDSASPQHF
- TRBJ2-3 - TRBV11-2 TGTGCCAGCAGCCCTAGTGCGAGCACAGATACGCAGTATTTT CASSPSASTDTQYF
- TRBJ2-2 - TRBV7-9 TGTGCCAGCAGCGTATCGAACACCGGGGAGCTGTTTTTT CASSVSNTGELFF
- TRBJ1-4 - TRBV9 TGTGCCAGCAGCGTAGAGAGCCATAATGAAAAACTGTTTTTT CASSVESHNEKLFF
few TRBJ1-1 - TRBV5-1 TGCGCCAGCAGCCAGACAGCTACTGAAGCTTTCTTT CASSQTATEAFF
- TRBJ2-1 TRBD1 TRBV2 TGTGCCAGCAGAATCCGGGACAGGGTTAACAATGAGCAGTTCTTC CASRIRDRVNNEQFF
- TRBJ1-4 TRBD1 TRBV10-2 TGCGCCAGCAGACTCAAGGACAGGGTAGGGGAAAAACTGTTTTTT CASRLKDRVGEKLFF
- TRBJ2-7 TRBD1 TRBV4-1 TGCGCCAGCAGCCAAGATCATGGGACAGGGTCGACCGAGCAGTACTTC CASSQDHGTGSTEQYF
few TRBJ2-7 - TRBV7-9 TGTGCCAGCAGCCAATCGACGGGTTCCTACGAGCAGTACTTC CASSQSTGSYEQYF
few TRBJ1-4 - TRBV29-1 TGCAGCGTTGAAACCCTGGGGGGGACTAATGAAAAACTGTTTTTT CSVETLGGTNEKLFF
- TRBJ1-5 - TRBV1 TGCACCAGCAGCCAAGTGCTACGTGAGCGGCCCCAGCATTTT CTSSQVLRERPQHF
- TRBJ2-3 TRBD2 TRBV13 TGTGCCAGCAGCTTACTGGGCGGACTAGCGGGAGGAACGCGGGATACGCAGTATTTT CASSLLGGLAGGTRDTQYF
- TRBJ2-1 TRBD2 TRBV9 TGTGCCAGCAGCGGTGGCAGCGGGAGGGCCTATGAGCAGTTCTTC CASSGGSGRAYEQFF
- TRBJ1-1 - TRBV7-3 TGTGCCAGCAGCTTACAGGATTCTAACACTGAAGCTTTCTTT CASSLQDSNTEAFF
- TRBJ1-2 TRBD1 TRBV19 TGTGCCACCCGAAGAGGGACAGTCAGTGGCTACACCTTC CATRRGTVSGYTF
once TRBJ2-7 - TRBV30 TGTGCCTGGAGTCCACGGGGGTCCATTTACTACGAGCAGTACTTC CAWSPRGSIYYEQYF
few TRBJ1-2 TRBD1 TRBV5-4 TGTGCCAGCAGCGCACAGGGGGTGGACTATGGCTACACCTTC CASSAQGVDYGYTF
- TRBJ1-2 TRBD1 TRBV28 TGTGCCAGCAGAGTCGACAGGGGGGCCTATGGCTACACCTTC CASRVDRGAYGYTF
- TRBJ1-1 TRBD1 TRBV29-1 TGCAGCGTCGCCGGATGGGACAGGAGAAACACTGAAGCTTTCTTT CSVAGWDRRNTEAFF
- TRBJ2-1 TRBD1 TRBV5-1 TGCGCCAGCAGCCTCCGGGGACAGGGCTACAATGAGCAGTTCTTC CASSLRGQGYNEQFF
- TRBJ2-7 TRBD2 TRBV2 TGTGCCAGCAGTGAATCCGGGAGGTCCTACGAGCAGTACTTC CASSESGRSYEQYF
- TRBJ1-1 - TRBV5-1 TGCGCCAGCAGCTTACAGGTGCGGAACACTGAAGCTTTCTTT CASSLQVRNTEAFF
- TRBJ2-7 TRBD1 TRBV2 TGTGCCAACCGACAGGGTGGGAACTCCTACGAGCAGTACTTC CANRQGGNSYEQYF
- TRBJ2-3 TRBD2 TRBV15 TGTGCCACCAGCAGTCCTAGCGGGAGCACAGATACGCAGTATTTT CATSSPSGSTDTQYF
- TRBJ2-3 - TRBV25-1 TGTGCCAGCAGTGAAGGTTACTCCACGCAGTATTTT CASSEGYSTQYF
- TRBJ2-3 - TRBV6-4 TGTGCCAGCAGGGACCTTCGGGGCGGGGCAGATACGCAGTATTTT CASRDLRGGADTQYF
- TRBJ1-1 - TRBV7-8 TGTGCCAGCAGCAAAGACACGAACACTGAAGCTTTCTTT CASSKDTNTEAFF
- TRBJ1-1 - TRBV29-1 TGCAGCGCGGGACAGAACACTGAAGCTTTCTTT CSAGQNTEAFF
- TRBJ2-7 - TRBV2 TGTGCCAGCAGCTACTTCGACGAGCAGTACTTC CASSYFDEQYF
- TRBJ1-4 - TRBV9 TGTGCCAGCAGCGTTGACGGGAATGAAAAACTGTTTTTT CASSVDGNEKLFF
- TRBJ2-7 - TRBV27 TGTGCCAGCAGCTTACAGGGCCAGATATACGAGCAGTACTTC CASSLQGQIYEQYF
- TRBJ2-7 TRBD2 TRBV7-8 TGTGCCAGCAGCTCAGCGGGACTAGCGGGAGACGAGCAGTACTTC CASSSAGLAGDEQYF
- TRBJ2-1 - TRBV13 TGTGCCAGCAACCCGCCCGGGACTCTCAATGAGCAGTTCTTC CASNPPGTLNEQFF
- TRBJ2-1 TRBD2 TRBV27 TGTGCCAGCAGTTTAACGCTTTGGGGACTAGCGGACAATGAGCAGTTCTTC CASSLTLWGLADNEQFF
- TRBJ2-1 TRBD2 TRBV7-8 TGTGCCAGCAGCCTATTCACTAGCGGGGTCTACAATGAGCAGTTCTTC CASSLFTSGVYNEQFF
- TRBJ2-2 - TRBV19 TGTGCCAGTAGTCCTCCTAGAGAAATTTCCACCGGGGAGCTGTTTTTT CASSPPREISTGELFF
- TRBJ2-1 - TRBV7-9 TGTGCCAGCAGCTTATCAGGCGGGATTTACAATGAGCAGTTCTTC CASSLSGGIYNEQFF
- TRBJ1-1 - TRBV29-1 TGCAGTGACTATAGAGAGGGGGTCGGGGAAGCTTTCTTT CSDYREGVGEAFF
- TRBJ2-7 TRBD2 TRBV6-6 TGTGCCAGCACTGGAATAGCGGGAACAGGCGAGCAGTACTTC CASTGIAGTGEQYF
- TRBJ2-2 - TRBV5-6 TGTGCCAGCAGCCCCTTTTTGCGGCGGAGGTACACCGGGGAGCTGTTTTTT CASSPFLRRRYTGELFF
- TRBJ2-7 - TRBV6-1 TGTGCCAGCAAGCGCCTTAGCTCCTACGAGCAGTACTTC CASKRLSSYEQYF
- TRBJ2-5 TRBD2 TRBV4-1 TGCGCCAGCAGCGAAACGACTAGCGGGAGGGCCGTTGAGACCCAGTACTTC CASSETTSGRAVETQYF
- TRBJ2-2 - TRBV7-2 TGTGCCAGCAGTTTTCCGGGAAAAACTCCTACCGGGGAGCTGTTTTTT CASSFPGKTPTGELFF
- TRBJ2-7 - TRBV7-6 TGTGCCAGCAGCCCCCGACAGGACCGTGCCGGCTCCTACGAGCAGTACTTC CASSPRQDRAGSYEQYF